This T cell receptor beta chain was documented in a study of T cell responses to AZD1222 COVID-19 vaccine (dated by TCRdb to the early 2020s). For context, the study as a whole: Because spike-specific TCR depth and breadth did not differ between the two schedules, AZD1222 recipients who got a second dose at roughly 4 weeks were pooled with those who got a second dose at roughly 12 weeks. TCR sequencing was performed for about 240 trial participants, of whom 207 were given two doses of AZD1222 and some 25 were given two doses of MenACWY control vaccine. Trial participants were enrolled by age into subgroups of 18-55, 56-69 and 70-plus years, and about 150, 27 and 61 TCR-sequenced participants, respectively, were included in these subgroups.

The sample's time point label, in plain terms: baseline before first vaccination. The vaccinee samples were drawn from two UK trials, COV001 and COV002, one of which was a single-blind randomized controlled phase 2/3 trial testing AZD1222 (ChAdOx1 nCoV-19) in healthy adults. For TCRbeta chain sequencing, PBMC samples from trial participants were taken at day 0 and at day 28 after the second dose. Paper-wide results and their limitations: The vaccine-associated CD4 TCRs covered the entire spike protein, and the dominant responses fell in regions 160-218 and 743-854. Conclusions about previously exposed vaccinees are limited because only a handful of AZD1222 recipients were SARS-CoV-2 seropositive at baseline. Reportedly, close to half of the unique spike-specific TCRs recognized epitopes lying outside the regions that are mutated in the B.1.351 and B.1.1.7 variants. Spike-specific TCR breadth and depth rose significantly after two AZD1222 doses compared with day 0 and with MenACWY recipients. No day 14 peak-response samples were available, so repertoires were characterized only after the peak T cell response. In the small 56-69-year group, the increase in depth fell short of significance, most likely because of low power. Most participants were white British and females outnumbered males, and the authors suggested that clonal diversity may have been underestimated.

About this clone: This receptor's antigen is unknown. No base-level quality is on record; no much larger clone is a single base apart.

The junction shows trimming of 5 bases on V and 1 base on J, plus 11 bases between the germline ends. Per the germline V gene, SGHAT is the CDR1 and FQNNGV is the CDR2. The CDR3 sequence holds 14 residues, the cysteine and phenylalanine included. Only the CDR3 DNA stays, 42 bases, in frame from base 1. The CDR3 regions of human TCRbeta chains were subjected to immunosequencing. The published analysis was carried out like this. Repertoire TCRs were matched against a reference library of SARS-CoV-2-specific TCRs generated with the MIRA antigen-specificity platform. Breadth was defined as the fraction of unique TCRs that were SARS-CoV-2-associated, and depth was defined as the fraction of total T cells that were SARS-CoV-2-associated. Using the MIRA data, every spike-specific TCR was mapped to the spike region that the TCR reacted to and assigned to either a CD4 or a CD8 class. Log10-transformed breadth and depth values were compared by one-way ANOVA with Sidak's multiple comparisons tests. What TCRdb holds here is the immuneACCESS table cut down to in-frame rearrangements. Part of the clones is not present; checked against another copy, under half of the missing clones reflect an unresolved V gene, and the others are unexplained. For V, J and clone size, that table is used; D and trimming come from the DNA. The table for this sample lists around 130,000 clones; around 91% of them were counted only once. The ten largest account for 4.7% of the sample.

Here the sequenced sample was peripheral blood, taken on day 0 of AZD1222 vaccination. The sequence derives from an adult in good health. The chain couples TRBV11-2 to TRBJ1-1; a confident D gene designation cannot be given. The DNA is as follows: TGTGCCAGCAGCGGCCCTTTGAGGAACACTGAAGCTTTCTTT. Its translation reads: CASSGPLRNTEAFF.